A single sample gave rise to the 30 T cell receptor beta chains below, sequenced in a study of OX40 agonist ivuxolimab in advanced cancers. Assay used: immunoSEQ multiplex PCR; TCRdb lists only in-frame clones, some missing. The sample includes fewer than 70,000 clones, roughly 84% of them seen just once. The source material was CD4+ or CD8+ T cells sorted from blood, sampled in a trial of the OX40 agonist ivuxolimab. The origin of the receptors is an adult with an advanced solid tumor such as melanoma, head and neck, liver or kidney cancer.

The chain joins TRBV2 to TRBJ1-1; a possible D gene is TRBD1 (6 bases). Germline V CDR1 and CDR2: SNHLY, FYNNEI. This CDR3 contains 13 residues. Trimming removed 3 bases at V and 7 bases at J, with 12 bases between. This CDR3 is CASSEGAQGEAFF. The CDR3 DNA is TGTGCCAGCAGTGAGGGGGCGCAGGGTGAAGCTTTCTTT. Looking up the rest from reference TRBV2 and TRBJ1-1 gives the full variable domain: EPEVTQTPSHQVTQMGQEVILRCVPISNHLYFYWYRQILGQKVEFLVSFYNNEISEKSEIFDDQFSVERPDGSNFTLKIRSTKLEDSAMYFCASSEGAQGEAFFGQGTRLTVV.

The chain has TRBV4-2 and TRBJ1-5; no clear D. Trimming cost V 0 bases and J 0 bases, with 6 bases left between them. The CDR3 extends over 15 amino acids. Germline lookup yields CDR1 LGHNA and CDR2 YNFKEQ. Written as DNA, the CDR3 is TGTGCCAGCAGCCAAGATCATAATAGCAATCAGCCCCAGCATTTT. Protein product: CASSQDHNSNQPQHF.

The chain is built from TRBV5-4 and TRBJ2-2, with 10 bases fitting TRBD1. The V segment lost 4 bases and the J segment 6 bases; nucleotides outside the gene matches: 6. The CDR3 has 15 amino acids. Germline V gene lookup returns CDR1 SGHNT and CDR2 YYREEE (reference sequence). CDR3 amino acids: CASSLAGTGAGELFF. As DNA, the CDR3 is TGTGCCAGCAGCCTGGCCGGGACAGGGGCCGGGGAGCTGTTTTTT. Looking up the rest from reference TRBV5-4 and TRBJ2-2 gives the full variable domain: ETGVTQSPTHLIKTRGQQVTLRCSSQSGHNTVSWYQQALGQGPQFIFQYYREEENGRGNFPPRFSGLQFPNYSSELNVNALELDDSALYLCASSLAGTGAGELFFGEGSRLTVL.

A single count supports this clone. The chain carries TRBV19 and TRBJ1-2; perhaps TRBD1 as D (6 bases). The germline V gene has CDR1 LNHDA and CDR2 SQIVND (reference sequence). The CDR3 covers 11 residues. V was pared by 11 bases and J by 4 bases, with 11 bases between. The CDR3, as DNA: TGTGCCCCCGGACAGTCCTATGGCTACACCTTC. The encoded protein is CAPGQSYGYTF. Based on the CDR3 plus reference TRBV19 and TRBJ1-2, the full variable domain is DGGITQSPKYLFRKEGQNVTLSCEQNLNHDAMYWYRQDPGQGLRLIYYSQIVNDFQKGDIAEGYSVSREKKESFPLTVTSAQKNPTAFYLCAPGQSYGYTFGSGTRLTVV.

The rearrangement links TRBV9 to TRBJ1-1; D is undetermined. This CDR3 has 14 residues. The V end was cut by 0 bases, the J end by 7 bases, with 13 bases between. Germline-derived CDR1 and CDR2 are SGDLS and YYNGEE. In DNA form, the CDR3 reads TGTGCCAGCAGCGTAGGCGTCGAGGGCGGTGAAGCTTTCTTT. This sequence encodes CASSVGVEGGEAFF.

This rearrangement joins TRBV19 to TRBJ1-2; D is uncertain. The germline V gene has CDR1 LNHDA and CDR2 SQIVND (reference sequence). The V end was cut by 0 bases, the J end by 5 bases, with 10 bases between. This CDR3 spans 14 amino acids. The CDR3 DNA follows: TGTGCCAGTAGTATAGAGCGGCGAAGGTATGGCTACACCTTC. Translation: CASSIERRRYGYTF.

The V and J genes are TRBV28 and TRBJ2-7; the D gene is possibly TRBD2 (6 bases). V lost 6 bases to trimming and J lost 2 bases, with 17 bases between them. The CDR3 consists of 15 residues. Germline loops: CDR1 MDHEN, CDR2 SYDVKM. The CDR3 coding sequence is TGTGCCAGCAGCCGCGGCGGGGTCCACCCCTACGAGCAGTACTTC. Translating gives CASSRGGVHPYEQYF.

This chain uses TRBV5-1 with TRBJ2-7; 12 bases are shared with TRBD1. The J segment lost 9 bases and the V segment lost 5 bases, leaving 12 bases of the junction unmatched. Germline assignment: CDR1 SGHRS and CDR2 YFSETQ. The CDR3 spans 15 residues. The CDR3 protein is CASRPTGTGGEGQYF. The CDR3 nucleotides are TGCGCCAGCAGGCCGACCGGGACAGGGGGCGAAGGGCAGTACTTC.

The chain joins TRBV7-8 to TRBJ2-2; the D gene is possibly TRBD2 (6 bases). CDR1 is SGHVS, CDR2 FQNEAQ, per germline. V shed 7 bases and J shed 0 bases, with 12 bases lying between them. The CDR3 extends over 15 amino acids. CDR3 sequence (DNA): TGTGCCAGCACCCCCGGGACTCCGAACACCGGGGAGCTGTTTTTT. This codes for CASTPGTPNTGELFF.

The chain's CDR3 is CASRQDPREGQARGTGELFF. The CDR3 bases are TGTGCCAGTAGGCAAGATCCTCGGGAGGGACAGGCGCGGGGCACCGGGGAGCTGTTTTTT. The chain carries TRBV19 and TRBJ2-2; D is perhaps TRBD1 or TRBD2 (8 bases each). The CDR3 totals 20 residues. Trimming removed 6 bases at V and 4 bases at J, with 30 bases between. Germline-derived CDR1 and CDR2 are LNHDA and SQIVND (reference sequence).

The CDR3 protein is CASSLEGQGAEAFF. Here the CDR3 DNA reads TGCGCCAGCAGCTTGGAAGGACAGGGCGCTGAAGCTTTCTTT. The rearrangement joins TRBV5-1 to TRBJ1-1, with TRBD1 matching 8 bases. V shed 0 bases, J shed 6 bases, and the junction held 4 bases outside the gene matches. The CDR3 is made up of 14 amino acids. CDR1 is SGHRS, CDR2 YFSETQ, per germline.

The genes are TRBV7-8 and TRBJ1-1, with TRBD1 matching over 7 bases. Trimming removed 1 base from V and 6 bases from J; junction bases left unmatched: 5. The CDR3 is 14 residues long. CDR1 and CDR2 (germline): SGHVS, FQNEAQ. The CDR3 region has the DNA TGTGCCAGCAGCTTAGGGTACGGGACAGCTGAAGCTTTCTTT. It is translated as CASSLGYGTAEAFF.

The J gene is TRBJ1-5, the V gene TRBV7-8, with D unresolved. Germline values: CDR1 SGHVS, CDR2 FQNEAQ. CDR3 length equals 15 residues. With 4 bases removed from V and 2 bases from J, the gap between germline ends came to 12 bases. The CDR3 nucleotides are TGTGCCAGCAGCTCGGACTTGGTCCGCAATCAGCCCCAGCATTTT. It translates to CASSSDLVRNQPQHF.

The rearrangement uses TRBV25-1 and TRBJ1-2; 9 positions match TRBD1. The V and J ends lost 5 bases and 8 bases, in that order; junction bases with no gene match: 3. The CDR3 extends over 12 amino acids. Looked up from germline, CDR1 is MGHDK and CDR2 is SYGVNS. CDR3: CASSWTGVGYTF. The CDR3 DNA reads as TGTGCCAGCAGTTGGACAGGGGTCGGCTACACCTTC.

This clone has only a few counts. The gene calls are TRBV7-9 and TRBJ1-2; 8 bases are shared with TRBD1. Germline CDR1 and CDR2: SEHNR and FQNEAQ (reference sequence). The CDR3 has 15 amino acids. The trim removed 5 bases at V and 0 bases at J, leaving 5 bases unmatched. The CDR3 protein is CASSPRDRPNYGYTF. The CDR3 DNA sequence: TGTGCCAGCAGCCCAAGGGACAGGCCTAACTATGGCTACACCTTC.

Comments on this clone: At one end the junction does not follow the germline gene, possibly because of a read error. The chain is built from TRBV7-7 and TRBJ2-5, with TRBD1 matching 11 bases. Germline V lookup: CDR1 SSHAT, CDR2 FNYEAQ (reference sequence). The CDR3 runs to 16 residues. CDR3 protein: CASSTGTGGSRETQYF. The CDR3 DNA reads as TGTGCTAGCAGCACCGGGACAGGGGGGAGTAGAGAGACCCAGTACTTC.

V gene TRBV2 combines with J gene TRBJ1-2; 7 bases are a match to TRBD1. The CDR3 is 18 residues long. V trimming: 2 bases; J trimming: 3 bases; junction bases outside the gene matches: 15. Germline lookup yields CDR1 SNHLY and CDR2 FYNNEI. The CDR3 loop reads CASSELRIDRVVDYGYTF. The CDR3 coding sequence is TGTGCCAGCAGTGAACTTCGAATCGACAGGGTAGTCGACTATGGCTACACCTTC.

The V gene is TRBV7-3, the J gene TRBJ2-2, with 7 bases that match TRBD1. Germline V lookup: CDR1 SGHTA, CDR2 FQGTGA. V shed 5 bases and J 6 bases; nucleotides not matched to a gene: 15. The CDR3 contains 17 residues. CDR3 nucleotide sequence: TGTGCCAGCAGCGCAACCCCGCGACAGGGCCGAGCCGGGGAGCTGTTTTTT. Protein: CASSATPRQGRAGELFF.

V usage is TRBV25-1 and J usage is TRBJ1-2; the D is unclear. V was clipped by 6 bases and J by 8 bases, with 16 bases between them. The CDR3 totals 13 residues. The germline V gene encodes CDR1 MGHDK and CDR2 SYGVNS. CDR3 residues: CASRVGDSKGYTF. The CDR3 region has the DNA TGTGCCAGCAGAGTTGGGGATTCGAAAGGCTACACCTTC.

J is TRBJ2-3 and V is TRBV11-2, with D unresolved. Germline V gene lookup returns CDR1 SGHAT and CDR2 FQNNGV. CDR3 length equals 14 residues. V shed 0 bases and J shed 7 bases, with 11 bases lying between them. Here the CDR3 reads CASSLDGPSYTQYF. CDR3 DNA sequence: TGTGCCAGCAGCTTAGATGGTCCCTCTTATACGCAGTATTTT.

The gene calls are TRBV7-9 and TRBJ2-7; possibly TRBD1 for D (6 bases). Trimming cost V 5 bases and J 2 bases, with 13 bases left between them. Germline loops: CDR1 SEHNR, CDR2 FQNEAQ (reference sequence). The length of the CDR3 is 14 residues. CDR3 DNA sequence: TGTGCCAGCAGCCAAGAGCACAGGGCCTACGAGCAGTACTTC. Protein: CASSQEHRAYEQYF.

V usage is TRBV11-2 and J usage is TRBJ2-3; 10 bases align to TRBD2. The CDR3 loop spans 16 amino acids. Germline CDR1 reads SGHAT; CDR2 reads FQNNGV. V was clipped by 7 bases and J by 2 bases; unmatched bases: 9. For the CDR3, the DNA is TGTGCCAGCACACCTAGCGGGGGAGGGGCCACAGATACGCAGTATTTT. Its translation: CASTPSGGGATDTQYF.

CDR3 sequence: CATSRDLGERETQYF. DNA for the CDR3: TGTGCCACCAGCAGAGATTTAGGCGAGAGGGAGACCCAGTACTTC. The V call is TRBV15, the J call TRBJ2-5; no clear D gene. V gave up 0 bases and J gave up 5 bases, with 13 bases separating them. CDR3 length: 15 amino acids. The germline gives CDR1 LNHNV, CDR2 YYDKDF (reference sequence).

The chain joins TRBV28 to TRBJ1-2, with TRBD1 as a possible D gene (6 bases). CDR1 and CDR2 (germline): MDHEN, SYDVKM. V gave up 8 bases and J gave up 4 bases, with 17 bases separating them. CDR3 length: 14 amino acids. The CDR3 DNA follows: TGTGCCAGCTTGGGGGGCCAGAAGGTCTATGGCTACACCTTC. Its translation is CASLGGQKVYGYTF.

V is TRBV5-1 and J is TRBJ1-1; the D gene is possibly TRBD1 (5 bases). The CDR3 has 13 amino acids. Trimming removed 2 bases from V and 4 bases from J, with 9 bases in between. CDR1 and CDR2 (germline): SGHRS, YFSETQ. This CDR3 is CASSFGGITEAFF. The CDR3 coding sequence is TGCGCCAGCAGCTTCGGGGGGATCACTGAAGCTTTCTTT.

Remarks on this clone: One end of the junction is discordant with germline, which a read error may explain. The chain links TRBV7-7 to TRBJ2-7; D call uncertain. The CDR3 has 13 residues. Germline V lookup: CDR1 SSHAT, CDR2 FNYEAQ (reference sequence). This CDR3 is CASSLGGPYEQYF. The CDR3 DNA follows: TGTGCTAGCAGCCTCGGTGGACCCTACGAGCAGTACTTC.

The rearrangement links TRBV28 to TRBJ2-3, with 11 nucleotides matching TRBD2. With 5 bases clipped from V and 5 bases from J, the junction kept 15 bases outside the gene matches. The CDR3 consists of 18 residues. From germline, CDR1 is MDHEN and CDR2 SYDVKM. CDR3 sequence reads: CASSPLIAGGGWEDTQYF. As DNA, the CDR3 is TGTGCCAGCAGTCCCCTGATAGCGGGGGGGGGATGGGAAGATACGCAGTATTTT. The whole variable domain, filled in from reference TRBV28 and TRBJ2-3, reads DVKVTQSSRYLVKRTGEKVFLECVQDMDHENMFWYRQDPGLGLRLIYFSYDVKMKEKGDIPEGYSVSREKKERFSLILESASTNQTSMYLCASSPLIAGGGWEDTQYFGPGTRLTVL.

This chain uses TRBV5-1 with TRBJ1-1; 9 bases fit TRBD1. Germline loops: CDR1 SGHRS, CDR2 YFSETQ. This CDR3 spans 15 amino acids. V lost 0 bases and J lost 5; bases outside the gene matches: 5. CDR3 DNA sequence: TGCGCCAGCAGCTTGGGACAGGGGGTAGGTACTGAAGCTTTCTTT. Amino acid sequence: CASSLGQGVGTEAFF.

To note about this clone: Mismatch with germline at one junction end may stem from a read error. This chain connects TRBV7-7 to TRBJ2-7; TRBD1 matches 8 bases. Germline V CDR1 and CDR2: SSHAT, FNYEAQ (reference sequence). CDR3 length: 13 amino acids. The CDR3 loop reads CASSRGQGYEQYF. CDR3 nucleotides: TGTGCTAGCAGCCGAGGACAGGGTTACGAGCAGTACTTC.

The chain has TRBV29-1 and TRBJ1-5, with D possibly TRBD1 on 5 matching bases. The length of the CDR3 is 14 residues. V lost 6 bases, J lost 0 bases, and 12 bases lay in between. Looked up from germline, CDR1 is SQVTM and CDR2 is ANQGSEA. CDR3 nucleotides: TGCAGCGTAGCCGACAGTCATAGCAATCAGCCCCAGCATTTT. Protein sequence: CSVADSHSNQPQHF. Looking up the rest from reference TRBV29-1 and TRBJ1-5 gives the full variable domain: SAVISQKPSRDICQRGTSLTIQCQVDSQVTMMFWYRQQPGQSLTLIATANQGSEATYESGFVIDKFPISRPNLTFSTLTVSNMSPEDSSIYLCSVADSHSNQPQHFGDGTRLSIL.